The rows below give T cell receptor beta chains drawn from one sample of a study of blood T cell repertoires in COVID-19. Using immunoSEQ multiplex PCR, the repertoire was profiled, and TCRdb retains in-frame clones only, with some absent. The sample has around 100,000 clones; about nine tenths are singletons. The sequenced sample consisted of peripheral blood. The receptor set was obtained from a man between 65 and 79 years old with acute or convalescent COVID-19. Both conserved end residues are trimmed from each CDR3. The D gene is left open where the match is weak.

v_call	d_call	cdr3_aa
TRBV7-2	.	ASSLVSSYNSPLH
TRBV10-3	.	AIRAGTNTGELF
TRBV5-5	.	ASSLTPTGLQDGYT
TRBV19	.	ASAKTGGSYNEQF
TRBV5-1	.	ASKLGQGFNEQF
TRBV7-9	.	ASSLKTGLFLYGYT
TRBV18	.	ASSPPQAAKVTQY
TRBV9	TRBD2	ASSVGWTSGINEQF
TRBV6-6	.	ASSSQGRTEAF
TRBV6-2/TRBV6-3	.	ASSTRPLRVNEKLF
TRBV24-1	.	AKRASLAVSNQPQH
TRBV11-2	.	ASSLVTAYEQY
TRBV7-9	.	ASSPGGFNEKLF
TRBV10-2	TRBD1	ASTGTVNTEAF
TRBV19	.	ASTLSSYSGNTIY
TRBV18	TRBD1	ASSLGTAPYNSPLH
TRBV6-5	.	ASRLSERDPRRDF
TRBV11-2	TRBD2	ASSTVLGAGIQETQY
TRBV9	TRBD1	ASSPRDRGMNTEAF
TRBV11-2	.	ASSLVSGRSYEQY